A selection of T cell receptor beta chains follows, all from one sample in a study of OX40 agonist ivuxolimab in advanced cancers. The assay was immunoSEQ multiplex PCR, and TCRdb's table has in-frame clones only and misses some. The repertoire holds tens of thousands of clones, with 80% to 90% as singletons. The specimen was CD4+ or CD8+ T cells sorted from blood, collected in a trial of the OX40 agonist ivuxolimab. The receptors come from an adult with an advanced solid tumor such as melanoma, head and neck, liver or kidney cancer. Each CDR3 is given with its conserved first and last residue. The D gene is left open where the match is weak. Clone size appears in some rows only: once, few, many, or a class for an expanded clone.

D gene: -
J gene: TRBJ1-1
V gene: TRBV9
clone size: few
CDR3 protein: CASTLGTHGDTEAFF
CDR3 DNA: TGTGCCAGCACCTTAGGGACACATGGGGACACTGAAGCTTTCTTT

D gene: -
J gene: TRBJ2-5
V gene: TRBV7-9
clone size: -
CDR3 protein: CAGWTENSQETQYF
CDR3 DNA: TGTGCCGGCTGGACAGAAAATTCCCAAGAGACCCAGTACTTC

D gene: -
J gene: TRBJ1-4
V gene: TRBV7-7
clone size: once
CDR3 protein: CASSLRGGEKLFF
CDR3 DNA: TGTGCTAGCAGCTTACGGGGGGGTGAAAAACTGTTTTTT

D gene: -
J gene: TRBJ2-7
V gene: TRBV9
clone size: -
CDR3 protein: CASSVATGSGYEQYF
CDR3 DNA: TGTGCCAGCAGCGTAGCGACCGGCAGCGGCTACGAGCAGTACTTC

D gene: -
J gene: TRBJ1-2
V gene: TRBV7-9
clone size: -
CDR3 protein: CASSLAGANYGYTF
CDR3 DNA: TGTGCCAGCAGCTTAGCAGGGGCAAACTATGGCTACACCTTC

D gene: -
J gene: TRBJ2-2
V gene: TRBV27
clone size: -
CDR3 protein: CASSSAGRNTGELFF
CDR3 DNA: TGTGCCAGCAGTTCCGCGGGGCGGAACACCGGGGAGCTGTTTTTT

D gene: -
J gene: TRBJ2-5
V gene: TRBV9
clone size: -
CDR3 protein: CASSVGGRETQYF
CDR3 DNA: TGTGCCAGCAGCGTCGGGGGCCGGGAGACCCAGTACTTC

D gene: TRBD1
J gene: TRBJ1-5
V gene: TRBV18
clone size: once
CDR3 protein: CASSPGTGGGQPQHF
CDR3 DNA: TGTGCCAGCTCACCGGGGACAGGGGGAGGTCAGCCCCAGCATTTT

D gene: TRBD2
J gene: TRBJ2-1
V gene: TRBV6-5
clone size: -
CDR3 protein: CASPKGTSGNEQFF
CDR3 DNA: TGTGCCAGCCCGAAAGGGACTAGCGGCAATGAGCAGTTCTTC

D gene: TRBD1
J gene: TRBJ2-7
V gene: TRBV5-5
clone size: -
CDR3 protein: CASSRDSLSYEQYF
CDR3 DNA: TGTGCCAGCAGTAGGGACAGCCTCTCCTACGAGCAGTACTTC

D gene: -
J gene: TRBJ2-1
V gene: TRBV11-2
clone size: -
CDR3 protein: CASSSFYGAKVSYNEQFF
CDR3 DNA: TGTGCCAGCAGCTCTTTCTATGGGGCGAAAGTCTCCTACAATGAGCAGTTCTTC

D gene: -
J gene: TRBJ2-2
V gene: TRBV11-2
clone size: -
CDR3 protein: CASSYSFSSGELFF
CDR3 DNA: TGTGCCAGCAGCTATAGTTTCAGCTCCGGGGAGCTGTTTTTT

D gene: -
J gene: TRBJ1-4
V gene: TRBV4-1
clone size: -
CDR3 protein: CASSQDRHVTEKLFF
CDR3 DNA: TGCGCCAGCAGCCAAGATCGTCATGTTACCGAAAAACTGTTTTTT

D gene: -
J gene: TRBJ2-3
V gene: TRBV6-1
clone size: -
CDR3 protein: CASSLRVGPSNTQYF
CDR3 DNA: TGTGCCAGCAGCCTGAGGGTGGGGCCTTCAAATACGCAGTATTTT

D gene: -
J gene: TRBJ2-3
V gene: TRBV28
clone size: -
CDR3 protein: CASSLAEGAGFTDTQYF
CDR3 DNA: TGTGCCAGCAGTTTAGCGGAGGGGGCCGGATTCACAGATACGCAGTATTTT

D gene: -
J gene: TRBJ2-7
V gene: TRBV28
clone size: -
CDR3 protein: CASSTPGHSYEQYF
CDR3 DNA: TGTGCCAGCAGCACCCCGGGCCACTCCTACGAGCAGTACTTC

D gene: TRBD1
J gene: TRBJ1-1
V gene: TRBV5-8
clone size: -
CDR3 protein: CASSYGTGTAAFF
CDR3 DNA: TGTGCCAGCAGCTACGGGACAGGAACGGCAGCTTTCTTT

D gene: -
J gene: TRBJ1-2
V gene: TRBV7-9
clone size: -
CDR3 protein: CASRLGVGGYTF
CDR3 DNA: TGTGCCAGCAGATTAGGAGTGGGTGGCTACACCTTC

D gene: -
J gene: TRBJ2-7
V gene: TRBV10-1
clone size: -
CDR3 protein: CASSEQGRYEQYF
CDR3 DNA: TGCGCCAGCAGTGAACAGGGAAGGTACGAGCAGTACTTC

D gene: -
J gene: TRBJ2-7
V gene: TRBV18
clone size: -
CDR3 protein: CASSPGQGRTYEQYF
CDR3 DNA: TGTGCCAGCTCACCGGGGCAGGGGAGGACCTACGAGCAGTACTTC

D gene: -
J gene: TRBJ1-1
V gene: TRBV11-3
clone size: -
CDR3 protein: CASSTRGFRDTEAFF
CDR3 DNA: TGTGCCAGCAGCACGAGGGGGTTTAGGGACACTGAAGCTTTCTTT

D gene: -
J gene: TRBJ1-2
V gene: TRBV6-1
clone size: -
CDR3 protein: CASSEHYGYTF
CDR3 DNA: TGTGCCAGCAGTGAACACTATGGCTACACCTTC

D gene: -
J gene: TRBJ1-1
V gene: TRBV27
clone size: -
CDR3 protein: CASRYGGLNTEAFF
CDR3 DNA: TGTGCCAGCAGATATGGGGGTTTGAACACTGAAGCTTTCTTT

D gene: -
J gene: TRBJ1-1
V gene: TRBV28
clone size: -
CDR3 protein: CASSWGARSTEAFF
CDR3 DNA: TGTGCCAGCAGTTGGGGGGCTCGGAGTACTGAAGCTTTCTTT

D gene: TRBD1
J gene: TRBJ2-7
V gene: TRBV27
clone size: -
CDR3 protein: CASSPYGTGLTYEQYF
CDR3 DNA: TGTGCCAGCAGTCCCTACGGGACAGGCCTAACCTACGAGCAGTACTTC

D gene: -
J gene: TRBJ2-5
V gene: TRBV10-2
clone size: -
CDR3 protein: CASRMSTRETQYF
CDR3 DNA: TGCGCCAGCAGGATGTCTACGAGAGAGACCCAGTACTTC

D gene: -
J gene: TRBJ2-5
V gene: TRBV18
clone size: -
CDR3 protein: CASSGQPQETQYF
CDR3 DNA: TGTGCCAGCTCCGGACAGCCCCAAGAGACCCAGTACTTC

D gene: TRBD2
J gene: TRBJ2-3
V gene: TRBV9
clone size: -
CDR3 protein: CASSVMAGVGTDTQYF
CDR3 DNA: TGTGCCAGCAGCGTAATGGCGGGAGTGGGGACAGATACGCAGTATTTT

D gene: -
J gene: TRBJ2-7
V gene: TRBV5-1
clone size: -
CDR3 protein: CASSPRSSYEQYF
CDR3 DNA: TGCGCCAGCAGCCCCAGGAGCTCCTACGAGCAGTACTTC

D gene: -
J gene: TRBJ1-4
V gene: TRBV29-1
clone size: -
CDR3 protein: CSVQASGRVLFF
CDR3 DNA: TGCAGCGTTCAGGCCTCAGGGAGAGTTCTGTTTTTT

D gene: TRBD1
J gene: TRBJ1-1
V gene: TRBV28
clone size: -
CDR3 protein: CASSRPGQMNTEAFF
CDR3 DNA: TGTGCCAGCAGTCGGCCGGGACAGATGAACACTGAAGCTTTCTTT

D gene: TRBD1
J gene: TRBJ2-3
V gene: TRBV5-6
clone size: -
CDR3 protein: CASSLRVGGALNTQYF
CDR3 DNA: TGTGCCAGCAGCTTGAGGGTAGGGGGCGCGTTGAATACGCAGTATTTT

D gene: TRBD2
J gene: TRBJ2-3
V gene: TRBV5-8
clone size: -
CDR3 protein: CASSLARLAGDTDTQYF
CDR3 DNA: TGTGCCAGCAGCTTGGCCAGACTAGCGGGAGACACAGATACGCAGTATTTT

D gene: -
J gene: TRBJ1-3
V gene: TRBV19
clone size: -
CDR3 protein: CASRTGGIGNTIYF
CDR3 DNA: TGTGCCAGTAGAACAGGAGGGATTGGAAACACCATATATTTT

D gene: -
J gene: TRBJ2-5
V gene: TRBV9
clone size: once
CDR3 protein: CASSVAGLLQETQYF
CDR3 DNA: TGTGCCAGCAGCGTAGCAGGACTACTACAAGAGACCCAGTACTTC

D gene: -
J gene: TRBJ1-1
V gene: TRBV19
clone size: once
CDR3 protein: CASRTGNTEAFF
CDR3 DNA: TGTGCCAGTAGAACAGGGAACACTGAAGCTTTCTTT

D gene: TRBD2
J gene: TRBJ2-7
V gene: TRBV2
clone size: -
CDR3 protein: CASSVRLADEQYF
CDR3 DNA: TGTGCCAGCAGTGTAAGACTAGCTGACGAGCAGTACTTC

D gene: -
J gene: TRBJ2-1
V gene: TRBV29-1
clone size: few
CDR3 protein: CSVAHNNEQFF
CDR3 DNA: TGCAGCGTGGCCCATAACAATGAGCAGTTCTTC

D gene: -
J gene: TRBJ2-5
V gene: TRBV7-2
clone size: -
CDR3 protein: CASSFSWGETQYF
CDR3 DNA: TGTGCCAGCAGCTTCTCTTGGGGGGAGACCCAGTACTTC

D gene: -
J gene: TRBJ2-6
V gene: TRBV10-3
clone size: -
CDR3 protein: CAISPGANVLTF
CDR3 DNA: TGTGCCATCAGTCCGGGGGCCAACGTCCTGACTTTC

D gene: TRBD1
J gene: TRBJ2-7
V gene: TRBV10-3
clone size: -
CDR3 protein: CAISGTGDIYEQYF
CDR3 DNA: TGTGCCATCAGTGGCACAGGGGATATCTACGAGCAGTACTTC

D gene: TRBD2
J gene: TRBJ2-7
V gene: TRBV28
clone size: -
CDR3 protein: CASSTPSGRVYEQYF
CDR3 DNA: TGTGCCAGCAGTACTCCTAGCGGGAGGGTCTACGAGCAGTACTTC

D gene: -
J gene: TRBJ1-5
V gene: TRBV28
clone size: -
CDR3 protein: CASRHVSVTVQPQHF
CDR3 DNA: TGTGCCAGCAGACATGTCAGTGTCACGGTTCAGCCCCAGCATTTT

D gene: TRBD1
J gene: TRBJ2-5
V gene: TRBV7-8
clone size: -
CDR3 protein: CASSLDRGETQYF
CDR3 DNA: TGTGCCAGCAGCTTAGACAGGGGAGAGACCCAGTACTTC

D gene: -
J gene: TRBJ2-1
V gene: TRBV4-2
clone size: -
CDR3 protein: CASSHGIPSRVYNEQFF
CDR3 DNA: TGTGCCAGCAGCCATGGAATTCCTTCCAGGGTCTACAATGAGCAGTTCTTC